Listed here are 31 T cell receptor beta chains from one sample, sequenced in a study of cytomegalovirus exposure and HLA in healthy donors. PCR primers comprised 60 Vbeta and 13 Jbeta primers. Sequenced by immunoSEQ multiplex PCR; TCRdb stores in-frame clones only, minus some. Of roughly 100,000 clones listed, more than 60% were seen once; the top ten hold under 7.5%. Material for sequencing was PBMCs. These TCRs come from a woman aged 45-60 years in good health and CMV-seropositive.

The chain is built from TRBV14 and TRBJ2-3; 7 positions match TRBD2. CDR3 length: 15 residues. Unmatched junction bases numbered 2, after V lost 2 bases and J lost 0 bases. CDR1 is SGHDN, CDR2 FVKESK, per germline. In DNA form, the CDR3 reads TGTGCCAGCAGCCAATCGCGGGGGAGCACAGATACGCAGTATTTT. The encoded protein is CASSQSRGSTDTQYF.

DNA of the CDR3: TGCGCCAGCAGCCAAGATCAGGCGGGGGGGTACGAGCAGTACTTC. It yields the protein CASSQDQAGGYEQYF. The chain couples TRBV4-1 to TRBJ2-7; 9 bases are shared with TRBD2. Trimming cost V 0 bases and J 4 bases; bases outside gene matches: 4. The CDR3 spans 15 residues. Germline lookup yields CDR1 MGHRA and CDR2 YSYEKL.

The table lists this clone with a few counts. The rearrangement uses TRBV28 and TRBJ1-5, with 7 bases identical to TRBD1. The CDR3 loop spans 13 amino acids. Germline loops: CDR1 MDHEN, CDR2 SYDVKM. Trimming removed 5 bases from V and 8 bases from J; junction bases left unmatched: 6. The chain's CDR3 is CASSKQGRKPQHF. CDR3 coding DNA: TGTGCCAGCAGTAAACAGGGGAGAAAGCCCCAGCATTTT.

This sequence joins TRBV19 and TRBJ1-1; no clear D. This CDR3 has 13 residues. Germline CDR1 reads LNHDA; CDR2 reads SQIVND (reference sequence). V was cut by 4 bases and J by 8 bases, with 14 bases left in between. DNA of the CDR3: TGTGCCAGTAGTACCCAAGTTAGTGTAGAAGCTTTCTTT. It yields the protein CASSTQVSVEAFF.

CDR3 amino acids: CASSPTGVQPQHF. The CDR3 DNA is TGTGCCAGCAGTCCAACAGGGGTTCAGCCCCAGCATTTT. This chain joins TRBV6-6 and TRBJ1-5; TRBD1 agrees at 7 bases. Germline values: CDR1 MNHNY, CDR2 SVGAGI (reference sequence). The CDR3 runs 13 residues. Trimming took 5 bases from V and 6 from J; bases not matched to a gene: 4.

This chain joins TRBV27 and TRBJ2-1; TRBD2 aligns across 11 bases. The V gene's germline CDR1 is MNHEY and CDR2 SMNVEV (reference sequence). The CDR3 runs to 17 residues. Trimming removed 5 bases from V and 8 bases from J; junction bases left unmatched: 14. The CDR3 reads CASSTTLSGGALDEQFF. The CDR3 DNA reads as TGTGCCAGCAGTACCACCCTTAGCGGGGGGGCCTTGGATGAGCAGTTCTTC.

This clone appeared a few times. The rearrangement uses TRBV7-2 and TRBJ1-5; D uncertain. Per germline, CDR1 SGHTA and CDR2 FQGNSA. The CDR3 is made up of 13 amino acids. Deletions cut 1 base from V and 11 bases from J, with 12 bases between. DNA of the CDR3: TGTGCCAGCAGCTTAGACCCTACCTCGGCCCAGCATTTT. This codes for CASSLDPTSAQHF.

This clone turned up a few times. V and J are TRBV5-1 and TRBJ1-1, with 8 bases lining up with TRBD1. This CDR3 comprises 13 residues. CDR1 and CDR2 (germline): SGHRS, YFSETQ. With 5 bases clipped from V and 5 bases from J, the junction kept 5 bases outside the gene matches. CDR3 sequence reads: CASRRTGTTEAFF. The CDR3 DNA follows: TGCGCCAGCAGGAGGACAGGGACGACTGAAGCTTTCTTT.

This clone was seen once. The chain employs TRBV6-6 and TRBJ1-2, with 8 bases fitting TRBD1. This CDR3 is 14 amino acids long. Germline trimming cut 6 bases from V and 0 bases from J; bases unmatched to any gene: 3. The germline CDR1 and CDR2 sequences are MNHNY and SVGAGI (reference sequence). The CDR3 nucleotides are TGTGCCAGCAGGGAGACAGGGGCTAACTATGGCTACACCTTC. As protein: CASRETGANYGYTF.

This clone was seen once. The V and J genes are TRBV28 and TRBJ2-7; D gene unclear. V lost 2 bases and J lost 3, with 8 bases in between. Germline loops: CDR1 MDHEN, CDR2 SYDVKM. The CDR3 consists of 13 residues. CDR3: CASSLSTSYEQYF. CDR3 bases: TGTGCCAGCAGTTTAAGTACCAGCTACGAGCAGTACTTC.

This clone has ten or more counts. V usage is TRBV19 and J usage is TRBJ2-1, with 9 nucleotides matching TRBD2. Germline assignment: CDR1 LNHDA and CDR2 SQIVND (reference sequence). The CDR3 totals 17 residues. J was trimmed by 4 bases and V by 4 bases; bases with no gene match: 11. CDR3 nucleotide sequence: TGTGCCAGTAGTACAGATGTCGCTAGCGGGGCTTACAATGAGCAGTTCTTC. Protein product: CASSTDVASGAYNEQFF.

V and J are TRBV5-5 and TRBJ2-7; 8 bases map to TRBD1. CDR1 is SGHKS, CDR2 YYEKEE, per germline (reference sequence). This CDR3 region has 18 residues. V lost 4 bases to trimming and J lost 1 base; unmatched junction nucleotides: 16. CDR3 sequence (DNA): TGTGCCAGCAGCGAGATCTGGTCGGACAGGGTAAGGTCCTACGAGCAGTACTTC. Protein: CASSEIWSDRVRSYEQYF.

The CDR3 coding sequence is TGTGCCAGCGCTATTTCTCTGCCCAATGAGCAGTTCTTC. This encodes CASAISLPNEQFF. The rearrangement uses TRBV28 and TRBJ2-1; D ambiguous. The length of the CDR3 is 13 residues. V lost 8 bases and J lost 6, with 14 bases in between. Per the germline V gene, CDR1 is MDHEN and CDR2 is SYDVKM.

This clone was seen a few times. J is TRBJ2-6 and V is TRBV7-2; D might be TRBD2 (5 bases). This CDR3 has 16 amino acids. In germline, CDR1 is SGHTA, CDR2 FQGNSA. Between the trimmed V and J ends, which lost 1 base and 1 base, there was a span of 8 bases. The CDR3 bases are TGTGCCAGCAGCTTAGTCTCGGGGTCTGGGGCCAACGTCCTGACTTTC. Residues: CASSLVSGSGANVLTF.

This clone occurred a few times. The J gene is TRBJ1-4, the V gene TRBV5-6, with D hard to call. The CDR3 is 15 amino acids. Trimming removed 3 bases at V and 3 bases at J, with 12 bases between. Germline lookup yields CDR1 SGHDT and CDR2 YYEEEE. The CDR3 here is CASSSSGTANEKLFF. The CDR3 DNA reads TGTGCCAGCAGCTCCTCCGGAACAGCTAATGAAAAACTGTTTTTT.

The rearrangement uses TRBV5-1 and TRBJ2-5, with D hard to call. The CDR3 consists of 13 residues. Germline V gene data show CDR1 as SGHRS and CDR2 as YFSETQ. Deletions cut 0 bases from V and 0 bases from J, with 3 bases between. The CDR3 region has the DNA TGCGCCAGCAGCTTGGACTACCAAGAGACCCAGTACTTC. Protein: CASSLDYQETQYF.

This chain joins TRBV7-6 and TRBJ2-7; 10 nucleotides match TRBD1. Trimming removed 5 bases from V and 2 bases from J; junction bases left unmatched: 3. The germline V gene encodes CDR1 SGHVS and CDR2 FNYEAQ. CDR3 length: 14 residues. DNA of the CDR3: TGTGCCAGCAGCGTTGGGACAGGGGCCTACGAGCAGTACTTC. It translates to CASSVGTGAYEQYF. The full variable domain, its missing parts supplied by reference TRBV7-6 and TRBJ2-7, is GAGVSQSPRYKVTKRGQDVALRCDPISGHVSLYWYRQALGQGPEFLTYFNYEAQQDKSGLPNDRFSAERPEGSISTLTIQRTEQRDSAMYRCASSVGTGAYEQYFGPGTRLTVT.

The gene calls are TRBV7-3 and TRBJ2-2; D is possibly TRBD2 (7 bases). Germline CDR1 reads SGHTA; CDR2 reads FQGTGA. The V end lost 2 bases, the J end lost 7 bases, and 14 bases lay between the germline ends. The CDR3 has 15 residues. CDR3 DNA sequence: TGTGCCAGCAGCTTATTGGGGGGGGCCATCGGGGAGCTGTTTTTT. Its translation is CASSLLGGAIGELFF.

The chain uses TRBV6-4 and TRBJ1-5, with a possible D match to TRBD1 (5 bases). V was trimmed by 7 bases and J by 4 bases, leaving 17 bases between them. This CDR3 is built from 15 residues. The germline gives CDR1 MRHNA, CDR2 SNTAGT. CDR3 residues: CASIPAGLLNQPQHF. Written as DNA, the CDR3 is TGTGCCAGCATCCCTGCGGGACTCTTGAATCAGCCCCAGCATTTT.

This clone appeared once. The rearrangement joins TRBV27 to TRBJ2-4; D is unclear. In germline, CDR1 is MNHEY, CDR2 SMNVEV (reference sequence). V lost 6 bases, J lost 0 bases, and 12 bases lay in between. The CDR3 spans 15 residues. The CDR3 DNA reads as TGTGCCAGCAGCGACGGAGAACTAGCCAAAAACATTCAGTACTTC. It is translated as CASSDGELAKNIQYF.

As DNA, the CDR3 is TGTGCCAGCAGCGTAGCGGCACAGGCAGGGAATTCACCCCTCCACTTT. Its translation: CASSVAAQAGNSPLHF. The chain links TRBV9 to TRBJ1-6; maybe TRBD1 (5 bases). Trimming removed 0 bases from V and 7 bases from J, with 14 bases in between. The length of the CDR3 is 16 residues. CDR1 SGDLS and CDR2 YYNGEE come from the germline V gene. The full variable domain, rest sourced from reference TRBV9 and TRBJ1-6, is DSGVTQTPKHLITATGQRVTLRCSPRSGDLSVYWYQQSLDQGLQFLIQYYNGEERAKGNILERFSAQQFPDLHSELNLSSLELGDSALYFCASSVAAQAGNSPLHFGNGTRLTVT.

The CDR3 DNA follows: TGCGCCAGCAGTTCAATAGCGGGAGTGAACACCGGGGAGCTGTTTTTT. Protein: CASSSIAGVNTGELFF. This chain connects TRBV5-1 to TRBJ2-2; 9 bases are a match to TRBD2. V lost 5 bases, J lost 1 base, and 6 bases stayed unmatched. Germline assignment: CDR1 SGHRS and CDR2 YFSETQ. The CDR3 extends over 16 amino acids.

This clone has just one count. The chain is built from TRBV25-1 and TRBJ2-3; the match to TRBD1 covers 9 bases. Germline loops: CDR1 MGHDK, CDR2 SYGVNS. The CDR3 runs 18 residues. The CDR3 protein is CASHAPGTGYPQDDTQYF. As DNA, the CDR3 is TGTGCTTCCCATGCCCCGGGGACAGGGTACCCTCAGGACGATACGCAGTATTTT.

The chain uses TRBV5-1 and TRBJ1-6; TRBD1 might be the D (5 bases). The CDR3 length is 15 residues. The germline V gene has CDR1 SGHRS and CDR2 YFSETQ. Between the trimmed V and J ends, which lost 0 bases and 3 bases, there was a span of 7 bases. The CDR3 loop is CASSLGRVYNSPLHF. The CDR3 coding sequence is TGCGCCAGCAGCTTGGGCAGGGTCTATAATTCACCCCTCCACTTT.

The CDR3 nucleotides read TGTGCCAGCAGCTTTTCCGGGACAGGGGGGATTCGAGCTTTCTTT. Protein product: CASSFSGTGGIRAFF. The chain combines TRBV7-2 with TRBJ1-1; the match to TRBD1 covers 11 bases. The CDR3 has 15 amino acids. Trimming took 3 bases from V and 10 from J; bases not matched to a gene: 10. Germline CDR1 reads SGHTA; CDR2 reads FQGNSA.

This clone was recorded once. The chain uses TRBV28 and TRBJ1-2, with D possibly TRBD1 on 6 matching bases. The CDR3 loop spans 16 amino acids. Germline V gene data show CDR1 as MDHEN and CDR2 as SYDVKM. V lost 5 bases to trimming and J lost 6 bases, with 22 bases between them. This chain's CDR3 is CASSLLTPGQTHGYTF. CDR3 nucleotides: TGTGCCAGCAGTCTATTGACTCCGGGACAAACTCATGGCTACACCTTC.

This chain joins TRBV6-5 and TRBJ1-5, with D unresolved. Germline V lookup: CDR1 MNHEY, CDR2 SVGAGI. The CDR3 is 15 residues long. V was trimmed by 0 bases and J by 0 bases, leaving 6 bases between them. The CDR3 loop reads CASSYSRDSNQPQHF. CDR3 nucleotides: TGTGCCAGCAGTTACTCGAGGGATAGCAATCAGCCCCAGCATTTT.

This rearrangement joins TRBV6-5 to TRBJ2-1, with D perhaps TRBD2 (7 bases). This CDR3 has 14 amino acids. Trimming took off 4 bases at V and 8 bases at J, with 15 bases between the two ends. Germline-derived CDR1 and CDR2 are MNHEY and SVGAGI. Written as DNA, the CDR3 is TGTGCCAGCAGTTCAGGTGGGGGGGCCTATGAGCAGTTCTTC. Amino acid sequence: CASSSGGGAYEQFF.

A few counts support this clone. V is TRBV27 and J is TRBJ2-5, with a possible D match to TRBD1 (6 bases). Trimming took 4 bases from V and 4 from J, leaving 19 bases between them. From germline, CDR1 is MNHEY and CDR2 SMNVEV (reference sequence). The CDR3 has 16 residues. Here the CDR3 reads CASSSVITGIPETQYF. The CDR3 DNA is TGTGCCAGCAGTTCAGTAATAACAGGGATTCCAGAGACCCAGTACTTC.

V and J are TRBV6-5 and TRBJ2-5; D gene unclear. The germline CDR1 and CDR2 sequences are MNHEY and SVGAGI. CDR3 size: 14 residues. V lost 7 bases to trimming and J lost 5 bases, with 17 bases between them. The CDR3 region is CASTAGGRGETQYF. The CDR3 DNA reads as TGTGCCAGCACCGCAGGTGGTCGTGGGGAGACCCAGTACTTC.

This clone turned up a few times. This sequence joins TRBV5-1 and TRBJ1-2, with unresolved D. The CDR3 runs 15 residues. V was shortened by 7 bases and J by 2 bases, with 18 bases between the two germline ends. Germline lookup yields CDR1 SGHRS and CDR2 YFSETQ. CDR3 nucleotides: TGCGCCAGCGGGGAGGACCCCAACCCCAACTATGGCTACACCTTC. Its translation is CASGEDPNPNYGYTF.